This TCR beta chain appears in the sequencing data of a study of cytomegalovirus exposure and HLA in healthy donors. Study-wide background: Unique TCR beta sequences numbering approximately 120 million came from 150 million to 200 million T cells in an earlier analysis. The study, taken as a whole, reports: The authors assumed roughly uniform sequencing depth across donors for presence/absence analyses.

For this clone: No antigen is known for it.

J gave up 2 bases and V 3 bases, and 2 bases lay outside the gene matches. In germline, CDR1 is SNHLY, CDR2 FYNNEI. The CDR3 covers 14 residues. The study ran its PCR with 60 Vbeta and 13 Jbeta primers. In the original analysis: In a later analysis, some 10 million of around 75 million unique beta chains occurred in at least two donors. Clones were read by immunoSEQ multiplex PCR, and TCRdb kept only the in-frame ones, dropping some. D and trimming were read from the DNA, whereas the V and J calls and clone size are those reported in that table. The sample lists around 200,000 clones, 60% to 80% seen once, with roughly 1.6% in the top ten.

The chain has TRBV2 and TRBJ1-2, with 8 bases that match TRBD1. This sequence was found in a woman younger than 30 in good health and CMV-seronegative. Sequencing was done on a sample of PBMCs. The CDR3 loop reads CASSDDRGNYGYTF. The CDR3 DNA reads TGTGCCAGCAGTGACGACAGGGGAAACTATGGCTACACCTTC.